This T cell receptor beta chain was retrieved from a study of T cell repertoires in cytomegalovirus infection. On the study more broadly: It was the public TCR beta signatures that indicated both CMV infection and matching HLA type.

TCRdb processed the reads anew with MiXCR; each CDR3 protein has one entry. The sample consists of 700,000 to 950,000 distinct CDR3 sequences, approximately 32% of them appearing once. V lost 6 bases to trimming and J lost 6 bases, with 27 bases between them. This CDR3 spans 18 amino acids. CDR1 and CDR2 (germline): MDHEN, SYDVKM. This clonotype occurred a few times. Its target is not known. The sample was cultured CD8+ T cells from PBMCs, taken from culture after CMV antigen stimulation. This sequence originates from a human donor in good health (CMV status not recorded). Some clones in this sample may be carry-over from other donors' samples. The V call is TRBV28, the J call TRBJ1-5, with D maybe TRBD1 (6 bases). The CDR3 loop is CASSLIGALRQVIQPQHF. CDR3 in DNA: TGTGCCAGCAGCCTTATTGGAGCCCTACGACAGGTAATTCAGCCCCAGCATTTT.